The rows below give T cell receptor beta chains drawn from one sample of a study of T cell responses to AZD1222 COVID-19 vaccine. Profiling relied on immunoSEQ multiplex PCR, and the TCRdb table lists in-frame clones only, not all of them. Among 95,000 to 100,000 clones, roughly 80% were seen once, and the ten largest hold approximately 14%. The sequencing here drew on peripheral blood, taken 28 days after the second AZD1222 dose. The receptors derive from an adult who received the AZD1222 COVID-19 vaccine. Both conserved end residues are part of each CDR3. D genes are given only for firm matches. Rows may omit the clone size; those that give it use once, few, many or a size class.

d_call: -; j_call: TRBJ1-2; clone_size: -; v_call: TRBV5-5; cdr3_aa: CACSPTGQLYGYTF; cdr3_nt: TGTGCCTGCAGCCCCACCGGACAGCTCTATGGCTACACCTTC
d_call: -; j_call: TRBJ1-2; clone_size: -; v_call: TRBV4-3; cdr3_aa: CASSQEAGRYGYTF; cdr3_nt: TGCGCCAGCAGCCAAGAGGCAGGAAGGTATGGCTACACCTTC
d_call: -; j_call: TRBJ2-3; clone_size: few; v_call: TRBV19; cdr3_aa: CASSIMGPTDTQYF; cdr3_nt: TGTGCCAGTAGTATAATGGGGCCCACAGATACGCAGTATTTT
d_call: -; j_call: TRBJ2-7; clone_size: -; v_call: TRBV7-2; cdr3_aa: CASSLQATGSEQYF; cdr3_nt: TGTGCCAGCAGCTTACAGGCTACTGGGTCCGAGCAGTACTTC
d_call: TRBD1; j_call: TRBJ2-1; clone_size: -; v_call: TRBV6-2/TRBV6-3; cdr3_aa: CASSDTTGGSNEQFF; cdr3_nt: TGTGCCAGCAGTGACACAACAGGGGGTAGCAATGAGCAGTTCTTC
d_call: -; j_call: TRBJ1-1; clone_size: once; v_call: TRBV9; cdr3_aa: CASSVDGTEAFF; cdr3_nt: TGTGCCAGCAGCGTAGATGGCACTGAAGCTTTCTTT
d_call: -; j_call: TRBJ2-3; clone_size: -; v_call: TRBV20-1; cdr3_aa: CSGQNRDTQYF; cdr3_nt: TGCAGTGGACAGAACCGAGATACGCAGTATTTT
d_call: -; j_call: TRBJ2-7; clone_size: few; v_call: TRBV7-8; cdr3_aa: CASKTTGTGVGEQYF; cdr3_nt: TGTGCCAGCAAAACAACCGGGACTGGGGTTGGCGAGCAGTACTTC
d_call: -; j_call: TRBJ1-6; clone_size: -; v_call: TRBV6-5; cdr3_aa: CATCGGSPLHF; cdr3_nt: TGTGCCACTTGTGGGGGTTCACCCCTCCACTTT
d_call: -; j_call: TRBJ1-1; clone_size: -; v_call: TRBV7-8; cdr3_aa: CASLQDHTEAFF; cdr3_nt: TGTGCCAGCCTGCAAGATCACACTGAAGCTTTCTTT
d_call: -; j_call: TRBJ1-4; clone_size: once; v_call: TRBV30; cdr3_aa: CAWSVPRGGEKLFF; cdr3_nt: TGTGCCTGGAGTGTACCCAGGGGAGGAGAAAAACTGTTTTTT
d_call: -; j_call: TRBJ2-3; clone_size: few; v_call: TRBV7-9; cdr3_aa: CASTRGNTDTQYF; cdr3_nt: TGTGCCAGCACACGGGGGAACACAGATACGCAGTATTTT
d_call: TRBD1; j_call: TRBJ2-1; clone_size: once; v_call: TRBV2; cdr3_aa: CASSEGQGYYEQFF; cdr3_nt: TGTGCCAGCAGTGAGGGACAGGGATATTATGAGCAGTTCTTC
d_call: -; j_call: TRBJ2-3; clone_size: -; v_call: TRBV13; cdr3_aa: CASSRIINQARGDTQYF; cdr3_nt: TGTGCCAGCAGCCGCATTATAAACCAAGCCCGGGGGGATACGCAGTATTTT
d_call: -; j_call: TRBJ1-1; clone_size: -; v_call: TRBV2; cdr3_aa: CASVYTQRRDTEAFF; cdr3_nt: TGTGCCAGCGTTTACACCCAGAGGAGAGACACTGAAGCTTTCTTT
d_call: -; j_call: TRBJ2-1; clone_size: few; v_call: TRBV5-1; cdr3_aa: CASAREIAESSYNEQFF; cdr3_nt: TGCGCCAGCGCCCGTGAAATAGCGGAGAGCTCCTACAATGAGCAGTTCTTC